This T cell receptor (beta chain) was identified in a study of cytomegalovirus exposure and HLA in healthy donors. Germline V gene lookup returns CDR1 MDHEN and CDR2 SYDVKM. With V trimmed by 3 bases and J by 7 bases, 11 bases remained unmatched. The CDR3 extends over 17 amino acids. Only in-frame clones appear in the TCRdb table, and some are missing; sequencing was by immunoSEQ multiplex PCR. The sample holds approximately 90,000 clones, approximately 93% seen once. This clonotype was obtained from a woman in her twenties or thirties in good health and CMV-seropositive. The sample was PBMCs. This chain links TRBV28 with TRBJ2-2, with 10 bases matching TRBD2. The CDR3 DNA follows: TGTGCCAGCAGTTTGGGTACTAGCGGGACTTACGGCGGGGAGCTGTTTTTT. It specifies CASSLGTSGTYGGELFF. The variable domain in full, completed from reference TRBV28 and TRBJ2-2, reads DVKVTQSSRYLVKRTGEKVFLECVQDMDHENMFWYRQDPGLGLRLIYFSYDVKMKEKGDIPEGYSVSREKKERFSLILESASTNQTSMYLCASSLGTSGTYGGELFFGEGSRLTVL.